The clone carrying this TCR beta chain was picked up a small number of times. Its antigen remains unidentified. The sample is drawn from a study of Ad26.COV2.S vaccination and SARS-CoV-2 variants. Study at large: Vaccine-arm donor from the placebo-controlled COV1001 Ad26.COV2.S trial. Participants got Ad26.COV2.S intramuscularly, once or twice 56 days apart. General study findings and limits: Recipients given vaccine exceeded placebo recipients in spike-specific TCR breadth.

V dropped 5 bases and J dropped 4; count of bases not matched to a gene: 4. Germline values: CDR1 SGHTA, CDR2 FQGTGA. The CDR3 totals 13 residues. Assay: immunoSEQ multiplex PCR; the TCRdb copy retains only in-frame clones and omits some. The repertoire holds 380,000 or so clones, with approximately 83% as singletons. Sample treatment: around 19 received Ad26.COV2.S at low or high dose, single or two shots; 5 received placebo; per-sample allocation not given. Specimen acquisition occurred on day 63 following the initial vaccine or placebo injection. An 18-55-year-old adult in Boston served as donor. The chain has TRBV7-3 and TRBJ2-7; 8 bases are a match to TRBD1. The TCR was taken from a person aged 18-60 years who received the Ad26.COV2.S COVID-19 vaccine or a placebo. The sample in question was peripheral blood, obtained in a trial of Ad26.COV2.S vaccine versus placebo. The CDR3 DNA reads as TGTGCCAGCAGCCACGGACAGGGTTACGAGCAGTACTTC. Its translation is CASSHGQGYEQYF.